The rows below give T cell receptor beta chains drawn from one sample of a study of T cell changes during pregnancy in multiple sclerosis. Sequenced by immunoSEQ multiplex PCR; TCRdb stores in-frame clones only, minus some. The table lists roughly 40,000 clones, 90% to 95% of them singletons. Material: CD4+ T cells from peripheral blood mononuclear cells, obtained after pregnancy. Source of these receptors: a female donor with multiple sclerosis, enrolled in a pregnancy study. Both conserved end residues are part of each CDR3. The D gene is left open where the match is weak. Size tells how often a clone was seen (once, few, many) or the class of an expanded clone, and some rows leave it out.

j_call clone_size d_call v_call cdr3_nt cdr3_aa
TRBJ1-2 . TRBD1 TRBV7-8 TGTGCCAGCAGCTTAGCGGCTATAGGGGGCGGCTATGGCTACACCTTC CASSLAAIGGGYGYTF
TRBJ1-4 . . TRBV5-1 TGCGCCAGCAGCGCCCTTGAGGGTTGGAATGAAAAACTGTTTTTT CASSALEGWNEKLFF
TRBJ1-2 . . TRBV7-2 TGTGCCAGCAGCTTAGAGACAGCAGACTATGGCTACACCTTC CASSLETADYGYTF
TRBJ1-6 . . TRBV14 TGTGCCAGCAGCCAAGACCCGGCTCAGGCCCTCCACTTT CASSQDPAQALHF
TRBJ1-5 . . TRBV27 TGTGCCAGCAGTTTATCGGTGTACGGGGATCAGCCCCAGCATTTT CASSLSVYGDQPQHF
TRBJ2-7 . . TRBV19 TGTGCCAGTAGTCAACAGGGAGCTGTTCGTGGCGAGCAGTACTTC CASSQQGAVRGEQYF
TRBJ1-2 . . TRBV29-1 TGCAGCGTTGAAGATCGACAGTTC CSVEDRQF
TRBJ1-2 . . TRBV2 TGTGCCAGCAGTGAACTAGGCGTCAAGTCAGATGGCTACACCTTC CASSELGVKSDGYTF
TRBJ1-1 . . TRBV30 TGTGCTTGCCAGGGCTTCACTGAAGCTTTCTTT CACQGFTEAFF
TRBJ2-7 . TRBD2 TRBV27 TGTGCCAGCAGTACCCAACTAGCGGGGGGGCACGAGCAGTACTTC CASSTQLAGGHEQYF
TRBJ2-3 . TRBD2 TRBV5-1 TGCGCCAGCAGCGTAATCCTAGCGGGGGGGAGCACAGATACGCAGTATTTT CASSVILAGGSTDTQYF
TRBJ1-2 . TRBD1 TRBV7-9 TGTGCCAGTTCAGGGGGAAACTATGGCTACACCTTC CASSGGNYGYTF
TRBJ2-7 . TRBD1 TRBV23-1 TGCGCCAGCAGTCAGATACGCCGGGACAGGGGATTGGTTTCCACCTACGAGCAGTACTTC CASSQIRRDRGLVSTYEQYF
TRBJ1-4 . . TRBV5-1 TGCGCCAGCAGCCCCTCGGGGGGACTAACGAATGAAAAACTGTTTTTT CASSPSGGLTNEKLFF
TRBJ2-7 . . TRBV4-1 TGCGCCAGCAGCCAAGCAGGGGCCTACGAGCAGTACTTC CASSQAGAYEQYF
TRBJ1-5 . . TRBV7-8 TGTGCCAGCAGCGGCCCGGGGGGGGGCAATCAGCCCCAGCATTTT CASSGPGGGNQPQHF
TRBJ2-1 . TRBD2 TRBV6-5 TGTGCCAGCAGACCTCAGCGGGGGGGTTACAATGAGCAGTTCTTC CASRPQRGGYNEQFF
TRBJ1-1 . TRBD1 TRBV29-1 TGCAGCGAAATCACAGGGGACATGAACACTGAAGCTTTCTTT CSEITGDMNTEAFF
TRBJ2-7 . . TRBV4-2 TGTGCCAGCAGCCGTAGACTAGACGCCTACGAGCAGTACTTC CASSRRLDAYEQYF
TRBJ1-2 . . TRBV10-3 TGTGCCATCAGAAAACAGGAGGGCTACACCTTC CAIRKQEGYTF
TRBJ2-2 . . TRBV6-4 TGTGCCAGCAGTGAACATTTAGCTAACACCGGGGAGCTGTTTTTT CASSEHLANTGELFF
TRBJ2-2 . TRBD1 TRBV29-1 TGCAGCGCGGACAGGGGCGGCACCGGGGAGCTGTTTTTT CSADRGGTGELFF
TRBJ1-1 once . TRBV12-5 TGTGCTAGTCTGACGGGGAACACTGAAGCTTTCTTT CASLTGNTEAFF
TRBJ1-1 . . TRBV7-8 TGTGCCAGCACCCAACTCCCCAAAAGGGGTAGGACTGAAGCTTTCTTT CASTQLPKRGRTEAFF
TRBJ1-2 . . TRBV7-2 TGTGCCAGCAGCCCAACTAATCTAGGGGTTGGCTACACCTTC CASSPTNLGVGYTF
TRBJ1-2 . . TRBV5-4 TGTGCCAGCAGCTTGGGCAGGGATGGCTACACCTTC CASSLGRDGYTF
TRBJ2-1 . . TRBV7-8 TGTGCCAGCAGCCCCGGGTGGAAGACCTACAATGAGCAGTTCTTC CASSPGWKTYNEQFF
TRBJ2-3 . TRBD1 TRBV11-2 TGTGCCAGCAGCTTATCGCTCGGGACAGGCACAGATACGCAGTATTTT CASSLSLGTGTDTQYF
TRBJ1-1 . . TRBV5-1 TGCGCCAGCAGCCCCAGGGTGGTGAACACTGAAGCTTTCTTT CASSPRVVNTEAFF
TRBJ2-7 once . TRBV5-6 TGTGCCAGCAGCTTGGAGTGGCGGGGTAGCTCCTACGAGCAGTACTTC CASSLEWRGSSYEQYF
TRBJ2-7 . . TRBV10-1 TGCGCCAGCGGAGGGTATTCGGAGTACGAGCAGTACTTC CASGGYSEYEQYF
TRBJ2-2 . TRBD2 TRBV10-3 TGTGCCATCAGTCTAGCGGGGGGACCCCACGGGGAGCTGTTTTTT CAISLAGGPHGELFF
TRBJ1-6 . . TRBV19 TGTGCCAGTAGTCCAGCGGGACACACCAATTCACCCCTCCACTTT CASSPAGHTNSPLHF
TRBJ2-7 . TRBD1 TRBV4-2 TGTGCCAGCAGCCAAGTCCCTCTGACAGGGGCCTACGAGCAGTACTTC CASSQVPLTGAYEQYF
TRBJ1-6 . . TRBV27 TGTGCCAGCTCCATAAGTGACAGGCTTCCGAATTCACCCCTCCACTTT CASSISDRLPNSPLHF
TRBJ2-3 . TRBD2 TRBV5-1 TGCGCCAGCAGCTGGACTATAGCGGGCCATATCTCTAGCACAGATACGCAGTATTTT CASSWTIAGHISSTDTQYF
TRBJ2-7 . . TRBV18 TGTGCCAGCTCACCAGTAGCTGGCTCCTACGAGCAGTACTTC CASSPVAGSYEQYF
TRBJ2-1 . . TRBV7-3 TGTGCCAGCAGCTTTCAGGGAACGTACAATGAGCAGTTCTTC CASSFQGTYNEQFF
TRBJ2-5 . . TRBV21-1 TGTGCCAGGACGACTAGCGGGGTTGTGGAGACCCAGTACTTC CARTTSGVVETQYF
TRBJ1-6 . TRBD1 TRBV6-1 TGTGCCAGCAGTGGGACAGGGTTGGGTTTGGGTAATTCACCCCTCCACTTT CASSGTGLGLGNSPLHF
TRBJ1-5 . . TRBV18 TGTGCCAGCTCCATAAATGGGCTCCCCTTGGGTCAGCCCCAGCATTTT CASSINGLPLGQPQHF
TRBJ1-2 . . TRBV19 TGTGCCAGTAGTATCGACAGCAACTATGGCTACACCTTC CASSIDSNYGYTF
TRBJ1-1 . . TRBV5-1 TGCGCCAGCAGCTTGTTGGCGGGGAACACTGAAGCTTTCTTT CASSLLAGNTEAFF
TRBJ1-2 . . TRBV7-8 TGTGCCAGCAGCGTCAGGGTTGACTATGGCTACACCTTC CASSVRVDYGYTF
TRBJ2-1 . TRBD1 TRBV7-7 TGTGCTAGCAGCTTAGACAGGGTGTCGGATGAGCAGTTCTTC CASSLDRVSDEQFF
TRBJ2-7 . TRBD1 TRBV7-9 TGTGCCAGCAGCCCGATCGGGACTCCGGGGACAGGATTTTCCTACGAGCAGTACTTC CASSPIGTPGTGFSYEQYF
TRBJ2-3 . . TRBV5-1 TGCGCCAGCAGACCCCTGTCGCGGACTAGCACAGATACGCAGTATTTT CASRPLSRTSTDTQYF
TRBJ2-7 . TRBD1 TRBV12-5 TGTGCTAGTGGTACCAGGCCGGGACAGGCGTCCTACGAGCAGTACTTC CASGTRPGQASYEQYF